This TCR beta chain came from a study of graft-versus-host responses after intestinal transplantation. Study-level points and caveats: Graft-versus-host to host-versus-graft clonal ratios in allografts were high in patients with graft-donor T cell macrochimerism.

V gave up 3 bases and J gave up 4 bases, with 13 bases separating them. The CDR3 extends over 14 amino acids. Germline CDR1 is SGDLS and CDR2 is YYNGEE. As concerns this clone: Its antigen remains unknown.

Produced via immunoSEQ multiplex PCR; TCRdb's table is partial and in-frame only. The data show some 69,000 clones, 80% to 95% seen once. This receptor was identified in a human patient who received an intestinal transplant, so some T cells may come from the graft donor. The V call is TRBV9, the J call TRBJ2-5; TRBD1 might be the D (6 bases). This specimen was bone marrow, taken approximately 100 weeks after intestinal transplantation. The CDR3 is CASSASGAGETQYF. The CDR3 region has the DNA TGTGCCAGCAGCGCCTCAGGGGCAGGAGAGACCCAGTACTTC.